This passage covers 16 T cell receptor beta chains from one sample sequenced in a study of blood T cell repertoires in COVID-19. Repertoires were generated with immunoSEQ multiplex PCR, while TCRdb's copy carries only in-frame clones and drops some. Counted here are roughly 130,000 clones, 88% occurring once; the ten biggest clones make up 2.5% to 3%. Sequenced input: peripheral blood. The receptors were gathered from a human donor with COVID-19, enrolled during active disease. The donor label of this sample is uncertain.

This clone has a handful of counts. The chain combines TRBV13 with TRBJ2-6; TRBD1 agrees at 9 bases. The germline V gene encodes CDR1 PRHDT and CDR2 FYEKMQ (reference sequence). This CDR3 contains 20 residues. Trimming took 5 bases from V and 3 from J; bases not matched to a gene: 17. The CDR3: CASSRGQGQAVFGGANVLTF. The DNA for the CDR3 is TGTGCCAGCAGCCGAGGACAGGGGCAAGCGGTGTTTGGTGGGGCCAACGTCCTGACTTTC.

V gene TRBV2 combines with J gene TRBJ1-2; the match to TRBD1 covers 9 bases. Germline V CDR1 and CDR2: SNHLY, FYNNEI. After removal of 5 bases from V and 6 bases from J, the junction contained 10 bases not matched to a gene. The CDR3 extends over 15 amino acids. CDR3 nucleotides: TGTGCCAGCAGTCCGGGACAGGGCCCCAGGGATGGCTACACCTTC. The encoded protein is CASSPGQGPRDGYTF. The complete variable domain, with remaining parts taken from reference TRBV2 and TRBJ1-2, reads EPEVTQTPSHQVTQMGQEVILRCVPISNHLYFYWYRQILGQKVEFLVSFYNNEISEKSEIFDDQFSVERPDGSNFTLKIRSTKLEDSAMYFCASSPGQGPRDGYTFGSGTRLTVV.

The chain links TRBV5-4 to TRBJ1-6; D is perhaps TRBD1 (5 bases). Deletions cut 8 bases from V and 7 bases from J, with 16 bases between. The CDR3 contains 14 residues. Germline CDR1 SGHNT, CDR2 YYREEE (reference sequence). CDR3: CASRQFGKNSPLHF. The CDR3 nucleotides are TGTGCCAGTCGACAGTTTGGGAAAAATTCACCCCTCCACTTT.

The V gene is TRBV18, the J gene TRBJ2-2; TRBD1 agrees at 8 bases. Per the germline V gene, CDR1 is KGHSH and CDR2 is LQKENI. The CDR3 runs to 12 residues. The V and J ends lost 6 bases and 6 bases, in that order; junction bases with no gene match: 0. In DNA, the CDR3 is TGTGCCAGCTCGGACAGGGCCGGGGAGCTGTTTTTT. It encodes CASSDRAGELFF.

The DNA for the CDR3 is TGTGCCAGCAGCTTGGCCCTCATACTACAGGGGGACATTCAGTACTTC. It codes for CASSLALILQGDIQYF. V and J are TRBV5-8 and TRBJ2-4; 8 nucleotides agree with TRBD1. V shed 0 bases, J shed 8 bases, and the junction held 10 bases outside the gene matches. Germline CDR1 reads SGHTS; CDR2 reads YDEGEE. This CDR3 region has 16 residues.

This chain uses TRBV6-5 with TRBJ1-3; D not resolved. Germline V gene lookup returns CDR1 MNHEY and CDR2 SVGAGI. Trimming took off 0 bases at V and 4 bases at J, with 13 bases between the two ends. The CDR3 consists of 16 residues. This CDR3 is CASSYSDSRRGNTIYF. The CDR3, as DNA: TGTGCCAGCAGTTACTCGGACTCCCGCAGAGGAAACACCATATATTTT.

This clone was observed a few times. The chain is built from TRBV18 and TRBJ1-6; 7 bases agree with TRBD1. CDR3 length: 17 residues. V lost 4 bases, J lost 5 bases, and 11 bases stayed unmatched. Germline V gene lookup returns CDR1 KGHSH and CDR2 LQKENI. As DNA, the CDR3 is TGTGCCAGCTCACTAAGTGAGGCGGGACAGAATAATTCACCCCTCCACTTT. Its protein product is CASSLSEAGQNNSPLHF.

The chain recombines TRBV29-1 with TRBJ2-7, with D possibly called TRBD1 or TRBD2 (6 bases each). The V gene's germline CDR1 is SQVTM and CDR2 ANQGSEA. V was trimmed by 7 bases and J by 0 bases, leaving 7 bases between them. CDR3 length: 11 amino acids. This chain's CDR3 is CSGGASYEQYF. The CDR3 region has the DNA TGCAGCGGGGGGGCCTCCTACGAGCAGTACTTC.

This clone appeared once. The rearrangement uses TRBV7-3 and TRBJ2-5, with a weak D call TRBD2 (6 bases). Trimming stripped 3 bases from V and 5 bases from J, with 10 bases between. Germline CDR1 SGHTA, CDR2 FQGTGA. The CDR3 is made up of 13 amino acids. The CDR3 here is CASSLAGLETQYF. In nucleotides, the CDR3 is TGTGCCAGCAGCTTGGCGGGACTCGAGACCCAGTACTTC. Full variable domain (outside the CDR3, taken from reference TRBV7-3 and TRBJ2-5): GAGVSQTPSNKVTEKGKYVELRCDPISGHTALYWYRQSLGQGPEFLIYFQGTGAADDSGLPNDRFFAVRPEGSVSTLKIQRTERGDSAVYLCASSLAGLETQYFGPGTRLLVL.

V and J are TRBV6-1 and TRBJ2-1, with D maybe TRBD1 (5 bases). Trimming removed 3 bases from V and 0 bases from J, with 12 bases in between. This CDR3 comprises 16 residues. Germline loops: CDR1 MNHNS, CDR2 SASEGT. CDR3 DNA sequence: TGTGCCAGCAGTGATTGGGGCAAAAGCTCCTACAATGAGCAGTTCTTC. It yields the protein CASSDWGKSSYNEQFF.

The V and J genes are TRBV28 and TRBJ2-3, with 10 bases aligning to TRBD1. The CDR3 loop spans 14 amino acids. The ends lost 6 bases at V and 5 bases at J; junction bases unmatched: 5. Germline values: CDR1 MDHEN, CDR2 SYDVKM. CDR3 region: CASRMTGGRDTQYF. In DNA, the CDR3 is TGTGCCAGCAGAATGACAGGGGGCAGAGATACGCAGTATTTT.

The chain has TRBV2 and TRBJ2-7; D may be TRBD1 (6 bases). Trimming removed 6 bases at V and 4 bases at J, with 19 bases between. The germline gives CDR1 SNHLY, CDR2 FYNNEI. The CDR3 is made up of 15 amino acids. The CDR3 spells CASRAPDSDLYEQYF. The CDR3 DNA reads TGTGCCAGCAGGGCCCCGGACAGTGACTTATACGAGCAGTACTTC.

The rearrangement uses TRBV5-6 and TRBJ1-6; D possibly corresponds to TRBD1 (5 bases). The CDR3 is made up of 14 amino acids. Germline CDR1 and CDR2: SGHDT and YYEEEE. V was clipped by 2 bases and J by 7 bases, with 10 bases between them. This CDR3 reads CASSFGHGNSPLHF. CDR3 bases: TGTGCCAGCAGCTTCGGACATGGGAATTCACCCCTCCACTTT.

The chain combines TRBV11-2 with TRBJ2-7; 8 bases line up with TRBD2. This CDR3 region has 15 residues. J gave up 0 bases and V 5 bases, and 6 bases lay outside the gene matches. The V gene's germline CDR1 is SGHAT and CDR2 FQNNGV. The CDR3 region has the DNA TGTGCCAGCAGCCCCGGGGGGGGTCCCTCCTACGAGCAGTACTTC. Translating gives CASSPGGGPSYEQYF.

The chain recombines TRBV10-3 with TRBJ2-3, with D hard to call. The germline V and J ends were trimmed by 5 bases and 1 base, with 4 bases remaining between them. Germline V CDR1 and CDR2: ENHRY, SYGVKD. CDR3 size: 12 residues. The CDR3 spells CAISQGTDTQYF. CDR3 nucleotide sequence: TGTGCCATCAGTCAGGGCACAGATACGCAGTATTTT.

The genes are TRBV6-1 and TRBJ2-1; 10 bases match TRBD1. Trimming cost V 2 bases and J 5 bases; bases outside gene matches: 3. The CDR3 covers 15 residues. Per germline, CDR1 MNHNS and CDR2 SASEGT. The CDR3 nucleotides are TGTGCCAGCAGTGAATGGACAGGGGGAAACAATGAGCAGTTCTTC. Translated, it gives CASSEWTGGNNEQFF.